The clone carrying this T cell receptor (beta chain) was picked up a small number of times. Its antigen is as yet unknown. The data are from a study of cytomegalovirus exposure and HLA in healthy donors. Study information: Earlier findings included some 100 million unique TCR beta sequences obtained from about 180 million T cells. Points from the study as a whole: It was in a later analysis that TCR association rates were seen to vary by HLA locus, highest for DRB1 and lowest for HLA-C. It was shown in a later analysis that HLA-associated TCR beta chains were more clonally expanded than other, equally common chains. Reports indicated that the classifier achieved high specificity and sensitivity in diagnosing cytomegalovirus status.

Primers for the PCR totalled 60 Vbeta and 13 Jbeta. Generated by immunoSEQ multiplex PCR, the TCRdb table keeps only in-frame clones and is missing some. The data show roughly 86,000 clones, 75% to 80% seen once. Germline trimming cut 6 bases from V and 7 bases from J; bases unmatched to any gene: 14. The length of the CDR3 is 16 residues. The germline V gene has CDR1 SNHLY and CDR2 FYNNEI. Sequenced input: PBMCs. The V call is TRBV2, the J call TRBJ2-7; 11 bases match TRBD2. The receptor was derived from a female donor in good health and CMV-seronegative. DNA of the CDR3: TGTGCCAGCAGCGTCTCCCCACTAGCGGGAGCTGGAGAGCAGTACTTC. Translation: CASSVSPLAGAGEQYF.